Shown below are 15 T cell receptor beta chains from a single sample sequenced in a study of PD-1 blockade in classical Hodgkin lymphoma. Data came from immunoSEQ multiplex PCR; TCRdb stores just in-frame clones and leaves some out. The sample lists roughly 100,000 clones; 85% to 95% were seen once. Documented time point: cycle 4 day 1 (C4D1), after 5 to 7 weeks of nivolumab. After autologous stem cell transplantation all patients relapsed, and prior brentuximab vedotin exposure differed between cohorts. This sample comprised peripheral blood mononuclear cells (PBMCs), obtained before the fourth cycle of nivolumab. These receptors were obtained from a human donor with classical Hodgkin lymphoma.

The chain employs TRBV5-1 and TRBJ2-4; D uncertain. The V end was cut by 5 bases, the J end by 5 bases, with 8 bases between. The CDR3 runs to 12 residues. CDR1 is SGHRS and CDR2 is YFSETQ in the germline V gene. For the CDR3, the DNA is TGCGCCAGCAGAGGAGAGGAAAACATTCAGTACTTC. Encoded protein: CASRGEENIQYF.

The gene calls are TRBV7-3 and TRBJ2-5, with D perhaps matching TRBD1 (7 bases). The CDR3 has 14 amino acids. V was clipped by 4 bases and J by 5 bases, with 14 bases between them. Germline CDR1 and CDR2: SGHTA and FQGTGA. In nucleotides, the CDR3 is TGTGCCAGCAGCTCCGATGCAGGGGGGGAGACCCAGTACTTC. Translating it yields CASSSDAGGETQYF.

J is TRBJ2-1 and V is TRBV6-1, with 8 bases identical to TRBD2. CDR1 and CDR2 (germline): MNHNS, SASEGT. With V trimmed by 6 bases and J by 8 bases, 6 bases remained unmatched. The CDR3 extends over 13 amino acids. The CDR3: CASSGRGSDEQFF. The CDR3 DNA is TGTGCCAGCAGCGGGAGGGGTTCGGATGAGCAGTTCTTC.

This rearrangement joins TRBV6-1 to TRBJ2-2; no reliable D call. V lost 11 bases, J lost 1 base, and 11 bases lay in between. The CDR3 is made up of 13 amino acids. Germline CDR1 is MNHNS and CDR2 is SASEGT. The CDR3 DNA is TGTGCCGCCCGTACTGGGAACACCGGGGAGCTGTTTTTT. The encoded protein is CAARTGNTGELFF.

The J gene is TRBJ2-2, the V gene TRBV10-3; weak D call: TRBD2 (5 bases). The V gene lost 6 bases and the J gene lost 4 bases, with 9 bases spanning the gap. Germline CDR1 is ENHRY and CDR2 is SYGVKD. This CDR3 spans 13 amino acids. The CDR3 region has the DNA TGTGCCATCAGAGAGGGATCCACCGGGGAGCTGTTTTTT. Translation: CAIREGSTGELFF.

The genes are TRBV2 and TRBJ2-3; the match to TRBD2 covers 14 bases. In germline, CDR1 is SNHLY, CDR2 FYNNEI. J gave up 2 bases and V 6 bases, and 4 bases lay outside the gene matches. The CDR3 has 16 amino acids. Here the CDR3 DNA reads TGTGCCAGCAGCGCGACTAGCGGGAGGGACACAGATACGCAGTATTTT. It codes for CASSATSGRDTDTQYF.

J is TRBJ2-1 and V is TRBV10-3, with 11 positions matching TRBD1. The CDR3 runs to 15 residues. The germline gives CDR1 ENHRY, CDR2 SYGVKD. The junction had 6 bases not matched to a gene; V was cut back by 6 bases and J by 5 bases. CDR3 DNA sequence: TGTGCCATCAGGACGGGACAGGGGGTTGACAATGAGCAGTTCTTC. It is translated as CAIRTGQGVDNEQFF.

The V call is TRBV10-3, the J call TRBJ2-3; D remains unclear. V lost 3 bases to trimming and J lost 0 bases, with 7 bases between them. From germline, CDR1 is ENHRY and CDR2 SYGVKD. The CDR3 has 14 amino acids. CDR3 sequence reads: CAISDGPSTDTQYF. The DNA of the CDR3 is TGTGCCATCAGTGACGGGCCCAGCACAGATACGCAGTATTTT.

The V gene is TRBV9, the J gene TRBJ2-1, with D perhaps matching TRBD1 or TRBD2 (5 bases each). The V gene's germline CDR1 is SGDLS and CDR2 YYNGEE. V was clipped by 2 bases and J by 7 bases, with 25 bases between them. This CDR3 has 18 residues. CDR3: CASSVGGVRLRGRNEQFF. In DNA form, the CDR3 reads TGTGCCAGCAGCGTGGGTGGGGTTAGGCTGAGGGGTAGGAATGAGCAGTTCTTC.

This CDR3 reads CASSDPSPLRGSTEAFF. The CDR3 coding sequence is TGTGCCAGCAGTGACCCTTCTCCCTTGAGGGGAAGCACTGAAGCTTTCTTT. The chain joins TRBV6-1 to TRBJ1-1, with D perhaps matching TRBD1 (5 bases). The CDR3 loop spans 17 amino acids. Trimming cost V 3 bases and J 4 bases, with 21 bases left between them. From germline, CDR1 is MNHNS and CDR2 SASEGT.

The chain combines TRBV28 with TRBJ2-5; 7 bases agree with TRBD1. The V segment lost 6 bases and the J segment 5 bases; nucleotides outside the gene matches: 9. CDR1 is MDHEN and CDR2 is SYDVKM in the germline V gene. The CDR3 covers 14 residues. CDR3 bases: TGTGCCAGCAGGCTGACAGGGCTAGGGGAGACCCAGTACTTC. Its protein product is CASRLTGLGETQYF.

The V call is TRBV19, the J call TRBJ2-7, with 10 bases fitting TRBD2. V lost 8 bases, J lost 1 base, and 8 bases stayed unmatched. The germline CDR1 and CDR2 sequences are LNHDA and SQIVND (reference sequence). The CDR3 covers 15 residues. CDR3 nucleotide sequence: TGTGCCAGTGGACCAACTAGCGGGACGTCCTACGAGCAGTACTTC. This sequence encodes CASGPTSGTSYEQYF.

The rearrangement uses TRBV5-3 and TRBJ2-5; 7 nucleotides line up with TRBD1. TRBV5-3 is treated as an ORF (open reading frame) with a function not yet certain. The CDR3 has 14 amino acids. The ends lost 1 base at V and 3 bases at J; junction bases unmatched: 3. Written as DNA, the CDR3 is TGTGCCAGAAGCTTGCCCGACAGGGAAGAGACCCAGTACTTC. Protein product: CARSLPDREETQYF.

J is TRBJ2-7 and V is TRBV25-1; D might be TRBD2 (5 bases). Germline CDR1 MGHDK, CDR2 SYGVNS. This CDR3 contains 13 residues. Trimming removed 4 bases from V and 3 bases from J, with 10 bases in between. The CDR3 reads CASSGEFHYEQYF. CDR3 in DNA: TGTGCCAGCAGTGGGGAGTTCCACTACGAGCAGTACTTC.

The V and J genes are TRBV11-3 and TRBJ2-5, with a weak D call TRBD1 (7 bases). Germline CDR1 and CDR2: SGHNT and YENEEA. Trimming pared 0 bases from V and 3 bases from J, leaving 11 bases between. There are 15 residues in the CDR3. CDR3 coding DNA: TGTGCCAGCAGCTTAGATGGGGGGACAGAAGAGACCCAGTACTTC. This sequence encodes CASSLDGGTEETQYF. The complete variable domain, with remaining parts taken from reference TRBV11-3 and TRBJ2-5, reads EAGVVQSPRYKIIEKKQPVAFWCNPISGHNTLYWYLQNLGQGPELLIRYENEEAVDDSQLPKDRFSAERLKGVDSTLKIQPAELGDSAVYLCASSLDGGTEETQYFGPGTRLLVL.